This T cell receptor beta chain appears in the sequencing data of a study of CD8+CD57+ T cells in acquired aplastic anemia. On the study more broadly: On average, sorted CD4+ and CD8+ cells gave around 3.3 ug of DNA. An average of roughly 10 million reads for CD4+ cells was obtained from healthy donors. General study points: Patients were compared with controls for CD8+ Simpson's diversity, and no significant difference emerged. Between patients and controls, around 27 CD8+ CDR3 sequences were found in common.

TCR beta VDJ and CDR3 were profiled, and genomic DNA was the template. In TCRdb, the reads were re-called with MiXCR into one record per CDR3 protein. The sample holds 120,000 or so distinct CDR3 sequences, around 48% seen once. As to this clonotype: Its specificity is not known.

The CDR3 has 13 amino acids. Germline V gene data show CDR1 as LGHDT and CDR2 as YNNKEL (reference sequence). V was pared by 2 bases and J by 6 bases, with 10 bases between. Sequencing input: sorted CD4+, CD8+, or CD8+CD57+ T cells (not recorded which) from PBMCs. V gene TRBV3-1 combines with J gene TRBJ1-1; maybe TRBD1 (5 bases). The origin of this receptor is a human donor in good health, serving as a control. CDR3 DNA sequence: TGTGCCAGCAGCCAACTCAGGGACGCTGAAGCTTTCTTT. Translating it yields CASSQLRDAEAFF.